The clone carrying this T cell receptor (beta chain) has a count of ten or more. Germline-derived CDR1 and CDR2 are DFQATT and SNEGSKA (reference sequence). Unmatched junction bases numbered 5, after V lost 1 base and J lost 5 bases. The CDR3 is 14 residues long. The data were obtained in a study of early T cells in non-severe SARS-CoV-2 infection. TCRdb redid the calling of the 5' RACE reads with MiXCR, one entry per CDR3 protein. The sample carries about 80,000 distinct CDR3 sequences, roughly 12% recorded once. The specimen sequenced was whole blood. This TCR derives from an adult who was a healthcare worker with PCR-confirmed SARS-CoV-2 infection or an uninfected control (not recorded which). The chain joins TRBV20-1 to TRBJ2-5, with 9 bases aligning to TRBD1. CDR3 amino acids: CSARVPGQGETQYF. The CDR3 nucleotides are TGCAGTGCTAGAGTACCGGGACAGGGTGAGACCCAGTACTTC.